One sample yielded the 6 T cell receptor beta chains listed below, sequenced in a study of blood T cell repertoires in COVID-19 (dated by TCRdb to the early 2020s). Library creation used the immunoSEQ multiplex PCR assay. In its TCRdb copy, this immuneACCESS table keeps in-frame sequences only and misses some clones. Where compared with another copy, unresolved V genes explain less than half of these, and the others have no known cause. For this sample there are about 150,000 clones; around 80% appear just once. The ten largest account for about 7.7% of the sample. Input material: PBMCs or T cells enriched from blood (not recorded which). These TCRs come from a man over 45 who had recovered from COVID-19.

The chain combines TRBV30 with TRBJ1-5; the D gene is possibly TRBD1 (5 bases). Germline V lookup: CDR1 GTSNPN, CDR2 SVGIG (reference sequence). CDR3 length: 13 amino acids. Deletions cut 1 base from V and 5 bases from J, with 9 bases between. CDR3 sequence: CAWSEAGHQPQHF. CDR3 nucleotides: TGTGCCTGGAGTGAGGCGGGGCATCAGCCCCAGCATTTT.

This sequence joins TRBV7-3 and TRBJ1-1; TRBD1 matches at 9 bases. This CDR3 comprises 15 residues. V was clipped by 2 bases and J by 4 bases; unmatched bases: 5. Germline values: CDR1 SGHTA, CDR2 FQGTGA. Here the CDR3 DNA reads TGTGCCAGCAGCTTAGGGGGACAGGGTTTCACTGAAGCTTTCTTT. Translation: CASSLGGQGFTEAFF.

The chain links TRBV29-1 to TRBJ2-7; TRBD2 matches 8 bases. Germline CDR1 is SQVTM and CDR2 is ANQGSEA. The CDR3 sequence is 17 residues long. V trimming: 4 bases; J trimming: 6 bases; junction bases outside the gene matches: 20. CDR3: CSVVKTGRVAGYLEQYF. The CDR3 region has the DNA TGCAGCGTTGTAAAAACGGGTCGGGTAGCGGGATATCTCGAGCAGTACTTC.

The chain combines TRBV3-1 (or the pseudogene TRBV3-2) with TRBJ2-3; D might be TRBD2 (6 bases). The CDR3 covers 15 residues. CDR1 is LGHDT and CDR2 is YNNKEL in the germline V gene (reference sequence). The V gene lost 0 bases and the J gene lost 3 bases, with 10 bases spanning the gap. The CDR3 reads CASSQDRGATDTQYF. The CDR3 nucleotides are TGTGCCAGCAGCCAAGATCGCGGGGCAACAGATACGCAGTATTTT.

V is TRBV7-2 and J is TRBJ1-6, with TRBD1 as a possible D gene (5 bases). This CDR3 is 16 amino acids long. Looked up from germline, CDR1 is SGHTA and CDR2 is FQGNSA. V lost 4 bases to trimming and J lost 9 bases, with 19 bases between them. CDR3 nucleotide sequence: TGTGCCAGCAGCTGGGGGGTCGGTCAGGGTAGTTCACCCCTCCACTTT. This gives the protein CASSWGVGQGSSPLHF. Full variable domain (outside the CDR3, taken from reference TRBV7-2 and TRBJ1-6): GAGVSQSPSNKVTEKGKDVELRCDPISGHTALYWYRQSLGQGLEFLIYFQGNSAPDKSGLPSDRFSAERTGGSVSTLTIQRTQQEDSAVYLCASSWGVGQGSSPLHFGNGTRLTVT.

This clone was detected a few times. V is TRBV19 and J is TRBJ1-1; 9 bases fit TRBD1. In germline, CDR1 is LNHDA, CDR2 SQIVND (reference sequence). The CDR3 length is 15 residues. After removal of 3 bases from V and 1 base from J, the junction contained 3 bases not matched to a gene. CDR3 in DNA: TGTGCCAGTAGTATGGGGACAGGGAGGAACACTGAAGCTTTCTTT. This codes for CASSMGTGRNTEAFF.